The 7 T cell receptor beta chains given below trace back to one sample, sequenced in a study of cytomegalovirus exposure and HLA in healthy donors. Both 60 Vbeta primers and 13 Jbeta primers went into the PCR. This table comes from immunoSEQ multiplex PCR, and its TCRdb copy is limited to in-frame clones, with some not included. The top ten clones hold nearly 2.5% of a sample with some 84,000 clones, around four fifths of them seen once. The sequenced sample consisted of PBMCs. These receptors all stem from a male donor in good health and CMV-seropositive.

This clone appeared once. The chain carries TRBV7-9 and TRBJ2-5; TRBD2 agrees at 10 bases. The CDR3 consists of 16 residues. The V gene's germline CDR1 is SEHNR and CDR2 FQNEAQ (reference sequence). With 6 bases clipped from V and 2 bases from J, the junction kept 9 bases outside the gene matches. CDR3 in DNA: TGTGCCAGCAGACCCCGACCGGGACTAGCGCAAGAGACCCAGTACTTC. Residues: CASRPRPGLAQETQYF.

For the CDR3, the DNA is TGTGCCAGCTCACCAAAGCGGTCTAGCACAGATACGCAGTATTTT. Its translation: CASSPKRSSTDTQYF. This rearrangement joins TRBV18 to TRBJ2-3; perhaps TRBD2 as D (5 bases). CDR1 KGHSH and CDR2 LQKENI come from the germline V gene. The CDR3 totals 15 residues. V was trimmed by 2 bases and J by 0 bases, leaving 9 bases between them. The whole variable domain, filled in from reference TRBV18 and TRBJ2-3, reads NAGVMQNPRHLVRRRGQEARLRCSPMKGHSHVYWYRQLPEEGLKFMVYLQKENIIDESGMPKERFSAEFPKEGPSILRIQQVVRGDSAAYFCASSPKRSSTDTQYFGPGTRLTVL.

The chain uses TRBV9 and TRBJ2-2; tentatively, D is TRBD2 (5 bases). This CDR3 is 14 amino acids long. Trimming took off 0 bases at V and 4 bases at J, with 7 bases between the two ends. Germline loops: CDR1 SGDLS, CDR2 YYNGEE. CDR3 protein: CASSVGSATGELFF. CDR3 bases: TGTGCCAGCAGCGTAGGTAGCGCCACCGGGGAGCTGTTTTTT.

This chain links TRBV7-6 with TRBJ2-7; tentative D call: TRBD2 (6 bases). The CDR3 contains 18 residues. The germline V gene has CDR1 SGHVS and CDR2 FNYEAQ. V lost 6 bases and J 2 bases, leaving 26 bases between the germline ends. CDR3 sequence (DNA): TGTGCCAGCAGTTCCACTCGAGTCGACGGGAGATTTCCCTACGAGCAGTACTTC. Translated: CASSSTRVDGRFPYEQYF.

The chain couples TRBV9 to TRBJ2-2; 8 positions match TRBD2. CDR3 length: 16 amino acids. With 0 bases clipped from V and 5 bases from J, the junction kept 6 bases outside the gene matches. Germline CDR1 SGDLS, CDR2 YYNGEE. CDR3 amino acids: CASSVVGLAATGELFF. For the CDR3, the DNA is TGTGCCAGCAGCGTAGTCGGACTAGCTGCTACCGGGGAGCTGTTTTTT.

The rearrangement links TRBV5-1 to TRBJ1-5; possibly TRBD1 for D (5 bases). Germline V CDR1 and CDR2: SGHRS, YFSETQ. This CDR3 spans 15 amino acids. Trimming cost V 2 bases and J 1 base, with 10 bases left between them. CDR3 in amino acids: CASSFGGTSNQPQHF. CDR3 DNA: TGCGCCAGCAGCTTTGGAGGGACGAGCAATCAGCCCCAGCATTTT.

This clone was picked up one time. V usage is TRBV28 and J usage is TRBJ1-3; D not certain. This CDR3 has 15 residues. Germline-derived CDR1 and CDR2 are MDHEN and SYDVKM. Trimming removed 6 bases from V and 0 bases from J, with 12 bases in between. CDR3 coding DNA: TGTGCCAGCAGCGACACAGCAGACTCTGGAAACACCATATATTTT. This translates into CASSDTADSGNTIYF.